This T cell receptor (beta chain) was retrieved from a study of blood T cells in healthy people across ages. Primers used in a second PCR of about 7 to 12 cycles were a sample-barcoded 5' primer and a J-beta primer mix. CDR3-containing paired-end reads numbered at least 2.5 million in each sample. MiXCR, run by TCRdb on the 5' RACE reads, gives a single entry per CDR3 protein. The data contain roughly 2 million distinct CDR3 sequences, around 48% of them singletons. Per the germline V gene, CDR1 is LGHNA and CDR2 is YSLEER. The CDR3 is 16 residues long. The sequence was collected from a woman aged 40 to 49 in good health. Sequencing input: blood. V is TRBV4-3 and J is TRBJ2-7, with a possible D match to TRBD2 (6 bases). Matching the DNA end better, TRBJ2-5 makes the J call doubtful. Here the CDR3 reads CASSQDLGLPRETQYF. The CDR3, as DNA: TGCGCCAGCAGCCAAGACTTAGGACTACCCAGGGAGACCCAGTACTTC.